The source of this TCR beta chain is a study of blood T cell repertoires in COVID-19. This clone has only a few counts. Clones were sequenced by immunoSEQ multiplex PCR, and TCRdb holds only the in-frame ones, with some missing. The sample records 65,000 to 90,000 clones, around 77% being singletons. The receptor was derived from an older man with COVID-19, enrolled during active disease. The sequencing input was peripheral blood.

The CDR3 region has the DNA TGTGCCAGCTCACCGGGACAGGGGCCGATTAAGTACTTC. This encodes CASSPGQGPIKYF. V gene TRBV18 combines with J gene TRBJ2-7, with 10 bases matching TRBD1. CDR1 and CDR2 from the germline V gene are KGHSH and LQKENI. CDR3 length: 13 amino acids. The V and J ends lost 3 bases and 11 bases, in that order; junction bases with no gene match: 7.